This is a list of T cell receptor beta chains from one sample in a study of CD8+ T cells in alopecia areata. Only in-frame clones appear in the TCRdb table, and some are missing; sequencing was by immunoSEQ multiplex PCR. The sample consists of under 250,000 clones, approximately 72% of them appearing once. Source: CD4+ T cells sorted from blood, taken at approximately week 42, from a patient treated with tofacitinib. The receptors were gathered from a human donor with alopecia areata. Each CDR3 is given with its conserved first and last residue. The D gene is left open where the match is weak. Only some rows state a clone size, as once, few, many or a class for expanded clones.

size: -
J: TRBJ1-2
V: TRBV29-1
D: -
CDR3: CSVVEASNYGYTF
DNA: TGCAGCGTTGTGGAGGCGTCTAACTATGGCTACACCTTC

size: -
J: TRBJ2-3
V: TRBV11-2
D: TRBD2
CDR3: CASSFSGGRADTQYF
DNA: TGTGCCAGCAGCTTTAGCGGGGGTCGGGCAGATACGCAGTATTTT

size: -
J: TRBJ1-1
V: TRBV4-3
D: -
CDR3: CASSYGTEAFF
DNA: TGCGCCAGCAGCTACGGGACTGAAGCTTTCTTT

size: -
J: TRBJ2-7
V: TRBV30
D: -
CDR3: CAWSGGQLIYEQYF
DNA: TGTGCCTGGAGCGGGGGACAGTTAATCTACGAGCAGTACTTC

size: -
J: TRBJ2-2
V: TRBV18
D: -
CDR3: CASSPPRGNTGELFF
DNA: TGTGCCAGCTCACCACCCAGGGGAAACACCGGGGAGCTGTTTTTT

size: -
J: TRBJ2-1
V: TRBV25-1
D: TRBD1
CDR3: CASRGTDRDHNEQFF
DNA: TGTGCCAGCAGGGGGACGGACAGGGATCACAATGAGCAGTTCTTC

size: once
J: TRBJ2-7
V: TRBV14
D: -
CDR3: CASSQETAREQYF
DNA: TGTGCCAGCAGCCAAGAGACTGCCAGGGAGCAGTACTTC

size: once
J: TRBJ2-3
V: TRBV9
D: -
CDR3: CASSVDGTDTQYF
DNA: TGTGCCAGCAGCGTAGACGGAACAGATACGCAGTATTTT

size: -
J: TRBJ1-5
V: TRBV7-2
D: -
CDR3: CASSIRGNQPQHF
DNA: TGTGCCAGCAGCATAAGAGGCAATCAGCCCCAGCATTTT

size: -
J: TRBJ2-2
V: TRBV13
D: -
CDR3: CASSLSNTGELFF
DNA: TGTGCCAGCAGCTTATCGAACACCGGGGAGCTGTTTTTT

size: -
J: TRBJ1-1
V: TRBV18
D: TRBD1
CDR3: CASSTLGQGNTEAFF
DNA: TGTGCCAGCTCAACACTTGGACAGGGGAACACTGAAGCTTTCTTT

size: -
J: TRBJ2-3
V: TRBV29-1
D: -
CDR3: CSVIPDTQYF
DNA: TGCAGCGTTATCCCAGATACGCAGTATTTT

size: once
J: TRBJ1-2
V: TRBV21-1
D: -
CDR3: CASSKGAGF
DNA: TGTGCCAGCAGCAAAGGGGCAGGCTTC

size: -
J: TRBJ2-3
V: TRBV29-1
D: -
CDR3: CSVEAGFNTDTQYF
DNA: TGCAGCGTTGAAGCGGGATTCAACACAGATACGCAGTATTTT

size: many
J: TRBJ2-7
V: TRBV7-9
D: -
CDR3: CASSLGVSEQYF
DNA: TGTGCCAGCAGCTTAGGAGTGTCCGAGCAGTACTTC

size: -
J: TRBJ2-7
V: TRBV5-6
D: TRBD2
CDR3: CASSLFLSGGTYEQYF
DNA: TGTGCCAGCAGCTTGTTCTTGTCGGGGGGAACCTACGAGCAGTACTTC

size: -
J: TRBJ2-2
V: TRBV18
D: -
CDR3: CASTTGNTGELFF
DNA: TGTGCCAGCACGACAGGGAACACCGGGGAGCTGTTTTTT

size: -
J: TRBJ2-4
V: TRBV13
D: -
CDR3: CASSQSDGGIQYF
DNA: TGTGCCAGCAGCCAGTCAGACGGCGGCATTCAGTACTTC

size: few
J: TRBJ1-1
V: TRBV5-1
D: -
CDR3: CASSSGQANTEAFF
DNA: TGCGCCAGCAGCTCAGGGCAGGCGAACACTGAAGCTTTCTTT

size: -
J: TRBJ1-1
V: TRBV5-6
D: -
CDR3: CASSLKGPEAFF
DNA: TGTGCCAGCAGCTTAAAGGGGCCTGAAGCTTTCTTT

size: -
J: TRBJ1-5
V: TRBV15
D: TRBD1
CDR3: CATSRTGDQPQHF
DNA: TGTGCCACCAGCCGGACAGGGGATCAGCCCCAGCATTTT

size: -
J: TRBJ2-4
V: TRBV11-2
D: -
CDR3: CASSLTGYIQYF
DNA: TGTGCCAGCAGCTTAACGGGTTACATTCAGTACTTC

size: -
J: TRBJ2-2
V: TRBV29-1
D: -
CDR3: CSVPRGANTGELFF
DNA: TGCAGCGTCCCCCGGGGGGCTAACACCGGGGAGCTGTTTTTT

size: -
J: TRBJ2-1
V: TRBV5-1
D: -
CDR3: CASSLEGQGYNEQFF
DNA: TGCGCCAGCAGCTTGGAGGGGCAGGGGTACAATGAGCAGTTCTTC

size: -
J: TRBJ1-6
V: TRBV6-6
D: -
CDR3: CASRIIDSPLHF
DNA: TGTGCCAGCAGAATCATAGACTCACCCCTCCACTTT

size: -
J: TRBJ2-3
V: TRBV6-5
D: -
CDR3: CASSYSRGDAQYF
DNA: TGTGCCAGCAGTTACTCAAGAGGGGATGCGCAGTATTTT

size: -
J: TRBJ1-1
V: TRBV5-6
D: TRBD1
CDR3: CASSQRTGRNTEAFF
DNA: TGTGCCAGCAGCCAGCGGACAGGAAGGAACACTGAAGCTTTCTTT

size: -
J: TRBJ2-5
V: TRBV5-1
D: -
CDR3: CASSLGPGRQETQYF
DNA: TGCGCCAGCAGCTTGGGGCCGGGCCGACAAGAGACCCAGTACTTC

size: -
J: TRBJ2-7
V: TRBV5-1
D: -
CDR3: CASSLARDHEQYF
DNA: TGCGCCAGCAGCTTGGCCAGGGACCACGAGCAGTACTTC

size: -
J: TRBJ1-2
V: TRBV5-1
D: -
CDR3: CASSQWTGSNYGYTF
DNA: TGCGCCAGCAGCCAATGGACGGGTTCTAACTATGGCTACACCTTC

size: -
J: TRBJ1-6
V: TRBV6-5
D: -
CDR3: CATKVGPSYNSPLHF
DNA: TGTGCCACCAAAGTTGGCCCCTCCTATAATTCACCCCTCCACTTT

size: -
J: TRBJ1-1
V: TRBV18
D: -
CDR3: CASSPGAMNTEAFF
DNA: TGTGCCAGCTCACCAGGGGCCATGAACACTGAAGCTTTCTTT

size: -
J: TRBJ2-7
V: TRBV30
D: TRBD1
CDR3: CAWSVFRDRRYEQYF
DNA: TGTGCCTGGAGTGTATTCCGGGACAGGCGCTACGAGCAGTACTTC

size: -
J: TRBJ2-5
V: TRBV6-5
D: -
CDR3: CASSYFGRSGETQYF
DNA: TGTGCCAGCAGTTACTTCGGGAGAAGTGGGGAGACCCAGTACTTC

size: -
J: TRBJ2-3
V: TRBV9
D: -
CDR3: CASSTAGDTQYF
DNA: TGTGCCAGCAGCACAGCTGGAGATACGCAGTATTTT